This T cell receptor beta chain is drawn from a study of OX40 agonist ivuxolimab in advanced cancers. Some background on the complete study: Ivuxolimab, which targeted the costimulatory receptor OX40 (CD134), was an agonistic, fully human IgG2 monoclonal antibody. Intravenous ivuxolimab was administered to patients every 2 weeks at six dose levels: 0.01, 0.1, 0.3, 1.5, 3 and 10 mg/kg. Among the 52 dose-escalation patients, about 20 had hepatocellular carcinoma, roughly 15 melanoma, 9 renal cell carcinoma and 9 head and neck cancer. In the dose-escalation cohort, nearly 85% of patients were male, and the mean age was around 65 years with a range of roughly 20 to 80. Prior anti-PD-1, anti-PD-L1 or anti-CTLA-4 therapy was permitted, and less than 45% of dose-escalation patients had received checkpoint inhibitors. Partial responses occurred in three dose-escalation patients, of whom one had hepatocellular carcinoma and two had cutaneous melanoma. The purpose of peripheral TCRbeta sequencing was to test whether ivuxolimab changed TCR sequence diversity and led to clonal T-cell expansion. The paper covers the monotherapy dose-escalation part of the phase I ivuxolimab trial, which included N ≈ 50 patients.

Genomic DNA was extracted from sorted cells for sequencing of the TCRbeta CDR3 region. TCRbeta CDR3 regions were sequenced using the immunoSEQ Assay. TCRdb stores this immuneACCESS table with in-frame sequences only. Part of the clones is absent; in the studies checked, under half of the shortfall reflects unresolved V genes, and no reason is known for the rest. For this sample the table gives some 39,000 clones, of which roughly four fifths were detected only once. Jointly, the top ten make up 2.6% of the sample. Based on the germline V gene (reference sequence), the CDR1 and CDR2 sequences are LNHNV and YYDKDF. V is clipped by 8 bases and J by 2 bases, and the sequence between their germline boundaries is 13 bases long. From cysteine to phenylalanine, the CDR3 is 14 amino acids long. Left in the record is the CDR3 DNA by itself, 42 bases read in frame from the first base. About this clone: There is no known antigen for this receptor. No quality values exist for individual bases; no much larger clone is one base distant.

What the work shows at the level of the full study, not this receptor alone: At doses of 0.1 to 3.0 mg/kg, clonal expansion of both CD4+ and CD8+ T cells in blood was seen between baseline and week 6. Low levels of normalized T-cell clonal expansion were also seen in some patients who did not respond. In the 0.1-3.0 mg/kg groups, partial responders were among the patients with the lowest normalized peripheral clonal expansion, particularly in CD8+ T cells. Antigen specificity was not determined for the clonally expanded peripheral T cells. After ivuxolimab, CD8+ T cells had more expanded clones than CD4+ T cells on average.

The trial excluded patients who had a history of autoimmune disease or were on systemic immunosuppression. Peripheral blood for TCR sequencing was collected from all dose cohorts at baseline, on cycle 4 day 1, and on cycle 7 day 1. The samples were drawn from a first-in-human, open-label, multicenter phase I dose-escalation trial of ivuxolimab. Adults with locally advanced or metastatic melanoma, renal cell carcinoma, hepatocellular carcinoma or head and neck squamous cell carcinoma were enrolled in the trial. Before TCR sequencing, CD4+ T cells and CD8+ T cells were sorted from peripheral blood as separate populations.

The sequencing here drew on CD4+ or CD8+ T cells sorted from blood, taken in a trial of the OX40 agonist ivuxolimab. This TCR was sampled from an adult with an advanced solid tumor such as melanoma, head and neck, liver or kidney cancer. Recombination connected TRBV15 to TRBJ1-3; there is no confident call for the D gene. The CDR3 loop reads CATSSPGPGNTIYF. The bases are TGTGCCACCTCATCACCCGGGCCTGGAAACACCATATATTTT.